The next 8 T cell receptor beta chains were all read from a single sample in a study of OX40 agonist ivuxolimab in advanced cancers. Libraries were prepared by immunoSEQ multiplex PCR; TCRdb keeps only in-frame clonotypes and omits some of them. Of around 80,000 clones listed, roughly 80% are singletons. The sequencing here drew on CD4+ or CD8+ T cells sorted from blood, taken in a trial of the OX40 agonist ivuxolimab. The source of these receptors is an adult with an advanced solid tumor such as melanoma, head and neck, liver or kidney cancer.

V and J are TRBV29-1 and TRBJ1-5; 12 bases align to TRBD1. The CDR3 sequence is 15 residues long. V gave up 4 bases and J gave up 8 bases; unmatched junction bases: 9. Germline CDR1 reads SQVTM; CDR2 reads ANQGSEA. Here the CDR3 reads CSVALTGTGGEPQHF. The CDR3 DNA reads TGCAGCGTTGCCCTGACCGGGACAGGGGGCGAGCCCCAGCATTTT. Supplemented by reference TRBV29-1 and TRBJ1-5, the full variable domain reads SAVISQKPSRDICQRGTSLTIQCQVDSQVTMMFWYRQQPGQSLTLIATANQGSEATYESGFVIDKFPISRPNLTFSTLTVSNMSPEDSSIYLCSVALTGTGGEPQHFGDGTRLSIL.

This clone was seen once. The J gene is TRBJ1-2, the V gene TRBV4-2; weak D call: TRBD1 (6 bases). Deletions cut 0 bases from V and 4 bases from J, with 15 bases between. There are 16 residues in the CDR3. Germline V gives CDR1 LGHNA, CDR2 YNFKEQ. CDR3 region: CASSQDAGGQIYGYTF. The CDR3 nucleotides read TGTGCCAGCAGCCAAGACGCCGGGGGGCAGATCTATGGCTACACCTTC.

The gene calls are TRBV5-8 and TRBJ1-5; D gene unclear. Trimming removed 5 bases from V and 3 bases from J, with 6 bases in between. This CDR3 is built from 12 residues. CDR1 is SGHTS and CDR2 is YDEGEE in the germline V gene. CDR3 coding DNA: TGTGCCAGCAGGTATTACAATCAGCCCCAGCATTTT. Its protein product is CASRYYNQPQHF.

The J gene is TRBJ1-1, the V gene TRBV6-5; the D is unclear. The V end was cut by 3 bases, the J end by 0 bases, with 11 bases between. Germline-derived CDR1 and CDR2 are MNHEY and SVGAGI. CDR3 length equals 15 residues. The CDR3 DNA reads TGTGCCAGCAGTTATGACCCCAGTATGAACACTGAAGCTTTCTTT. It yields the protein CASSYDPSMNTEAFF.

V and J are TRBV7-3 and TRBJ1-1, with D possibly matching TRBD1 (6 bases). This CDR3 spans 13 amino acids. Deletions cut 5 bases from V and 1 base from J, with 8 bases between. CDR1 is SGHTA, CDR2 FQGTGA, per germline. CDR3 nucleotides: TGTGCCAGCAGCCCGACAGGGAACACTGAAGCTTTCTTT. Its protein is CASSPTGNTEAFF.

This chain uses TRBV11-2 with TRBJ2-7, with 8 positions matching TRBD2. The CDR3 loop spans 14 amino acids. V was pared by 5 bases and J by 11 bases, with 14 bases of the junction left unmatched. Per the germline V gene, CDR1 is SGHAT and CDR2 is FQNNGV. This CDR3 reads CASSPSGGSRVEYF. CDR3 bases: TGTGCCAGCAGCCCTTCGGGGGGGTCCCGGGTCGAGTACTTC.

This clone was picked up a small number of times. The chain carries TRBV4-2 and TRBJ2-7; 8 bases fit TRBD1. CDR1 LGHNA and CDR2 YNFKEQ come from the germline V gene. CDR3 length: 14 amino acids. The J segment lost 5 bases and the V segment lost 2 bases, leaving 5 bases of the junction unmatched. CDR3 DNA sequence: TGTGCCAGCAGCCAACAGGGGGCGAATGACGAGCAGTACTTC. It specifies CASSQQGANDEQYF.

The V and J genes are TRBV27 and TRBJ1-2; the D gene is possibly TRBD1 (6 bases). This CDR3 has 15 residues. Germline CDR1 reads MNHEY; CDR2 reads SMNVEV (reference sequence). V was shortened by 5 bases and J by 8 bases, with 21 bases between the two germline ends. DNA of the CDR3: TGTGCCAGCAGTCAAGGACAGCATTGGGATTGGGGCTACACCTTC. Amino acids: CASSQGQHWDWGYTF.